The sequence of this T cell receptor (beta chain) was determined in a study of CD8+ T cells in alopecia areata. Across the study: At a dose of 5 to 10 mg twice daily, oral tofacitinib was given to treated patients. The study gave tofacitinib for 6 to 18 months, then 6 months off drug.

From alopecia areata patients, lesional scalp punch biopsies and peripheral blood were collected. T lymphocytes (CD4+ and CD8+) were sorted from PBMCs. J was trimmed by 5 bases and V by 2 bases; bases with no gene match: 5. This CDR3 is 15 amino acids long. Germline CDR1 and CDR2: SEHNR and FQNEAQ (reference sequence). As the sequencing template, cDNA was produced by extracting RNA and reverse transcribing it. Only in-frame clones appear in the TCRdb table, and some are missing; sequencing was by immunoSEQ multiplex PCR. The repertoire consists of 200,000 or so clones, with around 62% occurring once and the leading ten covering 0.4% to 0.55%.

The input for sequencing was CD4+ T cells sorted from blood, taken at week 0. The rearrangement uses TRBV7-9 and TRBJ2-1, with 8 bases matching TRBD1. This receptor was identified in a human donor with alopecia areata. The CDR3 is CASSLRAGGHNEQFF. The DNA for the CDR3 is TGTGCCAGCAGCTTAAGGGCAGGGGGCCACAATGAGCAGTTCTTC.